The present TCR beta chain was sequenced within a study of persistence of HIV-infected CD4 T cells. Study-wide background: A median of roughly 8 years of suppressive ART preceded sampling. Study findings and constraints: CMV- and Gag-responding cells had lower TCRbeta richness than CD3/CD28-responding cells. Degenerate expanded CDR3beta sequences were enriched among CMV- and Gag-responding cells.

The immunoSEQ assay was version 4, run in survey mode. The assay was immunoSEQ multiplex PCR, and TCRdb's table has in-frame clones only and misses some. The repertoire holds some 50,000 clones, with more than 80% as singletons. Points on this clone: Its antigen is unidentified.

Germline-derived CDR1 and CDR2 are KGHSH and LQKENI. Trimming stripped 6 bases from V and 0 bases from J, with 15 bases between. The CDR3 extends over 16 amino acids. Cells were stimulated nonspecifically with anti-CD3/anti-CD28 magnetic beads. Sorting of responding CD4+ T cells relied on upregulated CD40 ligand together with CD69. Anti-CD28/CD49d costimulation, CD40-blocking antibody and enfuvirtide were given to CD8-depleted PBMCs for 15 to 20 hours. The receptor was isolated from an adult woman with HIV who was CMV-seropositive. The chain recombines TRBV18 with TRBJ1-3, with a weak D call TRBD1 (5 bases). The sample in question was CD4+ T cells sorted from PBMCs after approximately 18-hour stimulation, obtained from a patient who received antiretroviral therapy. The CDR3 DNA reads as TGTGCCAGCTCCTCGGGACTCCCGAGCTCTGGAAACACCATATATTTT. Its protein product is CASSSGLPSSGNTIYF.